The present T cell receptor beta chain was sequenced within a study of shared clonotypes between healthy human individuals. Sequencing used immunoSEQ multiplex PCR; TCRdb keeps in-frame clones, though not all of them. This table holds about a million clones, about three quarters found once. Trimming took off 6 bases at V and 2 bases at J, with 19 bases between the two ends. Looked up from germline, CDR1 is MGHRA and CDR2 is YSYEKL. This CDR3 comprises 16 residues. This TCR was sampled from a man aged 18 to 29 in good health. Source material: memory CD4+ T cells sorted from blood. The subset denotes: CD45RA-negative fraction. The rearrangement uses TRBV4-1 and TRBJ1-2; D call uncertain. The CDR3 nucleotides are TGCGCCAGCAGTCAAACCGGGTCCCAAGGAAACTATGGCTACACCTTC. This translates into CASSQTGSQGNYGYTF.